Listed below are T cell receptor beta chains from one sample, sequenced in a study of identical twins. MiXCR, run by TCRdb on the 5' RACE reads, gives a single entry per CDR3 protein. The table lists 500,000 to 600,000 distinct CDR3 sequences, less than 25% of them singletons. These data also formed part of another study, on T cells expressing NK-cell markers.

Input material: CD4+ T cells sorted from blood. The receptors derive from a woman younger than 30 in good health. Both conserved end residues are trimmed from each CDR3. The order of the fields is V gene, J gene, CDR3 protein.

v_call: TRBV12-3/TRBV12-4; j_call: TRBJ2-7; cdr3_aa: ASRTGVGYEQY
v_call: TRBV7-2; j_call: TRBJ2-3; cdr3_aa: ASSLESVTDTQY
v_call: TRBV28; j_call: TRBJ2-3; cdr3_aa: ASSGDGRDTQY
v_call: TRBV3-1; j_call: TRBJ2-3; cdr3_aa: ASSIRGSTDTQY
v_call: TRBV7-3; j_call: TRBJ2-3; cdr3_aa: ASSLGGGEATQY
v_call: TRBV20-1; j_call: TRBJ1-1; cdr3_aa: SATEGTMNTEAF
v_call: TRBV12-3/TRBV12-4; j_call: TRBJ2-1; cdr3_aa: AGSGRAYNEQF
v_call: TRBV7-2; j_call: TRBJ2-1; cdr3_aa: ASSPRTSYNEQF
v_call: TRBV6-5; j_call: TRBJ2-1; cdr3_aa: ASSYAIAGGPNEQF
v_call: TRBV5-1; j_call: TRBJ2-2; cdr3_aa: ASTKPGQGGTGELF
v_call: TRBV7-8; j_call: TRBJ1-3; cdr3_aa: ASSLNGVSGNTIY
v_call: TRBV12-3/TRBV12-4; j_call: TRBJ2-3; cdr3_aa: ASSFPETDTQY
v_call: TRBV2; j_call: TRBJ1-1; cdr3_aa: ASSEDRSVAF
v_call: TRBV9; j_call: TRBJ2-5; cdr3_aa: ASSVGAGGGGQETQY
v_call: TRBV5-1; j_call: TRBJ2-6; cdr3_aa: ASSSRTGGGSGANVLT
v_call: TRBV5-5; j_call: TRBJ2-3; cdr3_aa: ASSLRWYMGTDTQY
v_call: TRBV5-1; j_call: TRBJ1-1; cdr3_aa: ASRVMDLNTEAF
v_call: TRBV11-2; j_call: TRBJ2-1; cdr3_aa: ASSSLTSKFREQF
v_call: TRBV28; j_call: TRBJ1-5; cdr3_aa: ASSLYQGVQPQH
v_call: TRBV12-3/TRBV12-4; j_call: TRBJ2-2; cdr3_aa: ATSGHNTGELF
v_call: TRBV7-9; j_call: TRBJ1-1; cdr3_aa: ASSPDRGTWNTEAF
v_call: TRBV5-1; j_call: TRBJ2-3; cdr3_aa: ASSKNTADTQY
v_call: TRBV12-3/TRBV12-4; j_call: TRBJ2-5; cdr3_aa: ASSPPSGPETQY
v_call: TRBV25-1; j_call: TRBJ2-2; cdr3_aa: ASSSPRGDNTGELF
v_call: TRBV12-3/TRBV12-4; j_call: TRBJ2-3; cdr3_aa: ASSSAFTDTQY
v_call: TRBV20-1; j_call: TRBJ2-4; cdr3_aa: SARTGRANIQY
v_call: TRBV12-3/TRBV12-4; j_call: TRBJ2-7; cdr3_aa: TFSLGDRALNSYEQY
v_call: TRBV5-6; j_call: TRBJ2-5; cdr3_aa: ASSLQYNQETQY
v_call: TRBV20-1; j_call: TRBJ2-2; cdr3_aa: SAVSPNTGELF
v_call: TRBV6-1; j_call: TRBJ1-1; cdr3_aa: ASSKAGNTEAF
v_call: TRBV7-9; j_call: TRBJ1-1; cdr3_aa: ASSLISPGQGSEAF
v_call: TRBV6-1; j_call: TRBJ2-2; cdr3_aa: ASSKRPSNTGELF
v_call: TRBV6-5; j_call: TRBJ1-2; cdr3_aa: ASSKPGYGYT
v_call: TRBV2; j_call: TRBJ1-5; cdr3_aa: ASSAAGQGSNQPQH
v_call: TRBV12-3/TRBV12-4; j_call: TRBJ2-3; cdr3_aa: ASSYTGGADTQY
v_call: TRBV20-1; j_call: TRBJ1-3; cdr3_aa: SATQGSGNTIY
v_call: TRBV6-5; j_call: TRBJ2-2; cdr3_aa: ASSYGGTGAGELF
v_call: TRBV18; j_call: TRBJ2-7; cdr3_aa: ASSPFRGRGLRDEQY
v_call: TRBV2; j_call: TRBJ2-5; cdr3_aa: ASRGLGGETQY
v_call: TRBV9; j_call: TRBJ1-1; cdr3_aa: ASSGPLLF
v_call: TRBV6-2/TRBV6-3; j_call: TRBJ2-2; cdr3_aa: ASSYVRAGELF
v_call: TRBV10-3; j_call: TRBJ1-2; cdr3_aa: AISGQRTGYGYT
v_call: TRBV20-1; j_call: TRBJ2-1; cdr3_aa: SATLAGVQSEQF
v_call: TRBV18; j_call: TRBJ2-5; cdr3_aa: ASSPRTGKETQY
v_call: TRBV11-2; j_call: TRBJ1-2; cdr3_aa: ASSLDPSFRT
v_call: TRBV15; j_call: TRBJ1-2; cdr3_aa: ATSRGQNYGYT
v_call: TRBV7-2; j_call: TRBJ2-1; cdr3_aa: ASSLVAGGTYNEQF
v_call: TRBV9; j_call: TRBJ2-6; cdr3_aa: ASSVYSGANVLT
v_call: TRBV19; j_call: TRBJ1-1; cdr3_aa: ASLQGGLMAGAF
v_call: TRBV15; j_call: TRBJ1-4; cdr3_aa: ATSSSGQINEKLF
v_call: TRBV11-2; j_call: TRBJ2-1; cdr3_aa: ASSRGVGAYNEQF
v_call: TRBV4-2; j_call: TRBJ2-7; cdr3_aa: ASSQALSGGLSYEQY
v_call: TRBV6-6; j_call: TRBJ2-1; cdr3_aa: ASSPGLSEQF
v_call: TRBV5-1; j_call: TRBJ2-5; cdr3_aa: ASSLAAPNRQLQETQY